This TCR beta chain was captured by sequencing in a study of regulatory T cells in long-lasting Graves disease. The germline V gene has CDR1 LGHDT and CDR2 YNNKEL (reference sequence). This CDR3 is built from 13 residues. Regarding this clonotype: A read error may account for a junction end that differs from germline.

The time point denotes: persistent/refractory GD, antithyroid drugs over 5 years with positive TRAb. From PBMCs, RNA was extracted and then used to make the TCR library. Arm-PCR with iRepertoire HTBI primers amplified the CDR3 regions for these TCR beta libraries. TCRdb redid the calling of the multiplex PCR reads with MiXCR, one entry per CDR3 protein. The table lists roughly 450,000 distinct CDR3 sequences, around 24% of them singletons. The clonotype was recovered from a female donor with Graves disease. This specimen was peripheral blood mononuclear cells (PBMCs), taken when the disease was refractory, from a patient treated with antithyroid drugs. The chain joins TRBV3-1 to TRBJ1-1; D is ambiguous. The CDR3 coding sequence is TGTGCCAGCAGACCGGGCATGAACACTGAAGTTTTCTTT. Its translation: CASRPGMNTEVFF. The variable domain in full, completed from reference TRBV3-1 and TRBJ1-1, reads DTAVSQTPKYLVTQMGNDKSIKCEQNLGHDTMYWYKQDSKKFLKIMFSYNNKELIINETVPNRFSPKSPDKAHLNLHINSLELGDSAVYFCASRPGMNTEVFFGQGTRLTVV.